This record looks at one TCR beta chain sequence and its context. Its antigen is undetermined. The sample belongs to a study of cytomegalovirus exposure and HLA in healthy donors. 60 Vbeta and 13 Jbeta primers were used in PCR. The table came from immunoSEQ multiplex PCR; TCRdb's copy has only in-frame clones and leaves some out. The sample lists 120,000 or so clones, 80% to 85% occurring once. Study-wide findings and caveats: When a later analysis compared HLA-associated TCR beta chains with equally common others, the HLA-associated chains turned out to be more clonally expanded and to have lower generation probabilities. Most TCR sequences showed up rarely, but some public TCRs showed up in many donors.

The source is a woman aged 40 to 55 in good health and CMV-seronegative. The sequencing input was PBMCs.

CDR3 sequence (DNA): TGCGCCAGCAGCCCCGAGGTATTCTATGGCTACACCTTC. This translates into CASSPEVFYGYTF. The rearrangement joins TRBV5-1 to TRBJ1-2; D is uncertain. V lost 4 bases, J lost 4 bases, and 11 bases lay in between. CDR1 and CDR2 from the germline V gene are SGHRS and YFSETQ. The CDR3 has 13 residues. The variable domain in full, completed from reference TRBV5-1 and TRBJ1-2, reads KAGVTQTPRYLIKTRGQQVTLSCSPISGHRSVSWYQQTPGQGLQFLFEYFSETQRNKGNFPGRFSGRQFSNSRSEMNVSTLELGDSALYLCASSPEVFYGYTFGSGTRLTVV.